This T cell receptor (beta chain) was documented in a study of metastatic and nonmetastatic thyroid tumors. Looking at the study overall: Where malignant and benign thyroid patients were concerned, repertoires were compared across blood and tumor or nodule tissue.

General observations from the study: In blood and tumor, TCR beta diversity was reportedly significantly higher in malignant thyroid tumors than in benign nodules.

Nobody among the patients had been given any treatment before thyroid surgery. In the source study's methods: The study took CDR3 differences across clinicopathological groups and made a distant-metastasis classifier for papillary thyroid cancer from them. Via MiXCR, TCRdb re-called the PCR reads. The V and J calls were not made by the authors but by TCRdb's processing. Of just over 8,000 clones listed, around 23% were seen once; the top ten hold approximately 24%. This clone showed up many times. Its target is not known. The ends lost 2 bases at V and 7 bases at J; junction bases unmatched: 1. The CDR3 extends over 13 amino acids. Germline values: CDR1 SQVTM, CDR2 ANQGSEA.

The origin of this receptor is a female donor with papillary thyroid cancer or a benign thyroid nodule (not recorded which). Some clones in this sample may be carry-over from other donors' samples. V usage is TRBV29-1 and J usage is TRBJ1-4; 10 positions match TRBD1. Sequencing was carried out using tumor tissue. The CDR3 nucleotides are TGCAGCGTTGAAAGGGACAGGGGTGAAAAACTGTTTTTT. Its translation is CSVERDRGEKLFF. Combining the CDR3 with reference TRBV29-1 and TRBJ1-4 gives the whole variable domain SAVISQKPSRDICQRGTSLTIQCQVDSQVTMMFWYRQQPGQSLTLIATANQGSEATYESGFVIDKFPISRPNLTFSTLTVSNMSPEDSSIYLCSVERDRGEKLFFGSGTQLSVL.